This T cell receptor (beta chain) was sequenced for a study of glioma-infiltrating T cells after dendritic cell vaccination. Study summary: Dendritic cell vaccination trial patients had either newly diagnosed or recurrent glioblastoma. Patients received autologous tumor lysate-pulsed dendritic cell vaccination between about 2002 and 2013. Whole-study findings and limits: No direct clonality-survival link was found; a diverse polyclonal response may matter.

TCRB CDR3 was amplified from 2 ug genomic DNA or less. Clones were sequenced by immunoSEQ multiplex PCR, and TCRdb holds only the in-frame ones, with some missing. The repertoire holds roughly 80,000 clones, with around nine tenths as singletons. The CDR3 is 17 amino acids. Looked up from germline, CDR1 is GTSNPN and CDR2 is SVGIG (reference sequence). Germline trimming cut 6 bases from V and 2 bases from J; bases unmatched to any gene: 12. Time point specified: after dendritic cell vaccination, including at tumor progression/relapse. Turning to this clone: The target antigen is unknown.

The TCR originated in a human donor with glioblastoma. The chain combines TRBV30 with TRBJ2-6; 8 bases match TRBD1. This sample comprised blood, obtained after dendritic cell vaccination. The CDR3: CACPRGQGAPGANVLTF. The CDR3 nucleotides read TGTGCCTGTCCAAGGGGGCAGGGGGCGCCTGGGGCCAACGTCCTGACTTTC.